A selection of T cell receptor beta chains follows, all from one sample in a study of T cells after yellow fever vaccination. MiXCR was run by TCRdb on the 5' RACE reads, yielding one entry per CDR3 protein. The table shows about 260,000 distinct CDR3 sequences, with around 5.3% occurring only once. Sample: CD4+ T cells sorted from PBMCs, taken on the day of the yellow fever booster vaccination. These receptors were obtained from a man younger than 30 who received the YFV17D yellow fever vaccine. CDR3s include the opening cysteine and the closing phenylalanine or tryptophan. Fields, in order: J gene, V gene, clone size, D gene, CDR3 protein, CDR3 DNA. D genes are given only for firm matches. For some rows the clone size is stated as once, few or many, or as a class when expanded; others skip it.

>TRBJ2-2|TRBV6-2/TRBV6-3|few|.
CASSRRVENTGELFF
TGTGCCAGCAGCCGAAGGGTTGAGAACACCGGGGAGCTGTTTTTT
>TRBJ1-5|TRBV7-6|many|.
CASSSASDGSQPQHF
TGTGCCAGCAGCTCAGCTTCGGATGGAAGTCAGCCCCAGCATTTT
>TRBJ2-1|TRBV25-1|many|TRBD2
CASSERGKDEQFF
TGTGCCAGCAGTGAGCGGGGGAAAGATGAGCAGTTCTTC
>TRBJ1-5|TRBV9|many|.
CASSVGHNQPQHF
TGTGCCAGCAGCGTAGGTCACAATCAGCCCCAGCATTTT
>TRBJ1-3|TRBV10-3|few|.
CAITSSGNTIYF
TGTGCCATCACCAGCTCTGGAAACACCATATATTTT
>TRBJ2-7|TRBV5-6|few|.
CASSRDEGPWQYF
TGTGCCAGCAGTCGAGACGAGGGGCCCTGGCAGTACTTC
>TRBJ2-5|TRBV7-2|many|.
CASGGFGETQYF
TGTGCCAGCGGGGGGTTCGGAGAGACCCAGTACTTC
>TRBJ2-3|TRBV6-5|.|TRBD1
CASSNRDRSTDTQYF
TGTGCCAGCAGTAATCGGGACAGGAGCACAGATACGCAGTATTTT
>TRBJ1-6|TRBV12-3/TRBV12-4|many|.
CASSLTGSDSPLHF
TGTGCCAGCAGTTTAACAGGGAGCGATTCACCCCTCCACTTT
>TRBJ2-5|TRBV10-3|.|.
CAISASPVETQYF
TGTGCCATCAGTGCCTCACCAGTCGAGACCCAGTACTTC
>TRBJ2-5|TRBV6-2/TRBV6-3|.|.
CASSYIGVAQYF
TGTGCCAGCAGTTACATAGGGGTAGCCCAGTACTTC
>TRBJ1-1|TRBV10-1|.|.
CASRIRPESEAFF
TGCGCCAGCAGGATAAGACCAGAGAGTGAAGCTTTCTTT
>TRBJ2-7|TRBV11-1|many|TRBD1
CASSFDRGTVEQYF
TGTGCCAGCAGCTTCGACAGGGGAACAGTGGAGCAGTACTTC
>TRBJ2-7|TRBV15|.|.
CATSRDPKDEQYF
TGTGCCACCAGCAGAGATCCAAAGGACGAGCAGTACTTC
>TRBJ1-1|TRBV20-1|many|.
CSASDRTTEAFF
TGCAGTGCTTCCGACAGAACCACGGAAGCTTTCTTT
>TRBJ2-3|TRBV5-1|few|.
CASSWGGHRGTDTQYF
TGCGCCAGCAGCTGGGGCGGGCATAGGGGCACAGATACGCAGTATTTT
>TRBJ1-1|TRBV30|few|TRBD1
CARGGLMDRGRTEAFF
TGTGCCCGAGGTGGTCTGATGGACAGGGGCCGGACTGAAGCTTTCTTT
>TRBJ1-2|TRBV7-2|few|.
CASSLYTGTYGYTF
TGTGCCAGCAGCCTATACACAGGGACCTATGGCTACACCTTC
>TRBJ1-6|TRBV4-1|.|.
CASSQVGGRRGALHF
TGCGCCAGCAGCCAAGTGGGGGGGCGTAGAGGGGCCCTCCACTTT
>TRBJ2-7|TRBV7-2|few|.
CASRIAAGYEQYF
TGTGCCAGCAGGATAGCGGCTGGCTACGAGCAGTACTTC